The rows below give T cell receptor beta chains drawn from one sample of a study of shared clonotypes between healthy human individuals. Libraries were prepared by immunoSEQ multiplex PCR; TCRdb keeps only in-frame clonotypes and omits some of them. Of more than 400,000 clones listed, roughly 95% are singletons. The sample taken for sequencing was naive CD4+ T cells sorted from blood. All receptors derive from a woman under 40 in good health. Both conserved end residues are part of each CDR3. D genes are given only for firm matches. Clone sizes are given selectively: once, few, many, or a class where the clone is expanded.

TRBV7-8	TRBJ1-1	.	.	TGTGCCAGCAGCTTAGATAGGCTGTTGAACACTGAAGCTTTCTTT	CASSLDRLLNTEAFF
TRBV6-6	TRBJ2-3	.	.	TGTGCCAGCAGTTACACGGGTGCAGATACGCAGTATTTT	CASSYTGADTQYF
TRBV5-1	TRBJ2-7	.	.	TGCGCCAGCAGCTTGGTAGTAGGGGCCTTGAGCGAGCAGTACTTC	CASSLVVGALSEQYF
TRBV19	TRBJ2-2	TRBD1	.	TGTGCCAGTAGTATAGATCCCCGAAGGACAGGGGCCACCGGGGAGCTGTTTTTT	CASSIDPRRTGATGELFF
TRBV19	TRBJ2-1	.	.	TGTGCCAGTAGTATCCCCACTAAAACCTACAATGAGCAGTTCTTC	CASSIPTKTYNEQFF
TRBV5-6	TRBJ2-7	.	.	TGTGCCAGCAGCCCCCGCCGTAGGTTAGGGGTTAACGACGAGCAGTACTTC	CASSPRRRLGVNDEQYF
TRBV4-2	TRBJ2-1	.	few	TGTGCCAGCAGCCAAACCGGGACTTCAACTGAGCAGTTCTTC	CASSQTGTSTEQFF
TRBV9	TRBJ2-7	TRBD2	.	TGTGCCAGCAGCGTGATCGGGGGGGTCGAGGTGGGCGAGCAGTACTTC	CASSVIGGVEVGEQYF
TRBV5-1	TRBJ2-1	TRBD2	.	TGCGCCAGCAGACATCCGGGACTAGCTACTGGGGATGAGCAGTTCTTC	CASRHPGLATGDEQFF
TRBV5-1	TRBJ2-1	TRBD2	.	TGCGCCAGCAGCTGGACTAGCGTGGAGCAGTTCTTC	CASSWTSVEQFF
TRBV6-4	TRBJ2-1	TRBD2	.	TGTGCCAGCAGACGCACTCTAGGACTAGCGGGAGGTGAGCAGTTCTTC	CASRRTLGLAGGEQFF
TRBV11-2	TRBJ1-2	.	.	TGTGCCAGCAGCGCCCGCGAGGGGCGCGGCTACACCTTC	CASSAREGRGYTF
TRBV7-3	TRBJ1-5	.	.	TGTGCCAGCAGCCTACAGGGAAATCAGCCCCAGCATTTT	CASSLQGNQPQHF
TRBV4-1	TRBJ1-2	.	.	TGCGCCAGCAGCCAAGACCGGACCCAGGGGATTAAGGGGTATGGCTACACCTTC	CASSQDRTQGIKGYGYTF
TRBV10-3	TRBJ2-3	TRBD1	.	TGTGCCATCAGTGAGTCGACCAGGGGGACAGATACGCAGTATTTT	CAISESTRGTDTQYF
TRBV5-4	TRBJ1-2	.	.	TGTGCCAGCAGCTTGGGGCAGGGCTTTTACGGCTACACCTTC	CASSLGQGFYGYTF
TRBV4-1	TRBJ2-7	.	.	TGCGCCAGCAGGGAGGACAGTCAGGACTCCTACGAGCAGTACTTC	CASREDSQDSYEQYF